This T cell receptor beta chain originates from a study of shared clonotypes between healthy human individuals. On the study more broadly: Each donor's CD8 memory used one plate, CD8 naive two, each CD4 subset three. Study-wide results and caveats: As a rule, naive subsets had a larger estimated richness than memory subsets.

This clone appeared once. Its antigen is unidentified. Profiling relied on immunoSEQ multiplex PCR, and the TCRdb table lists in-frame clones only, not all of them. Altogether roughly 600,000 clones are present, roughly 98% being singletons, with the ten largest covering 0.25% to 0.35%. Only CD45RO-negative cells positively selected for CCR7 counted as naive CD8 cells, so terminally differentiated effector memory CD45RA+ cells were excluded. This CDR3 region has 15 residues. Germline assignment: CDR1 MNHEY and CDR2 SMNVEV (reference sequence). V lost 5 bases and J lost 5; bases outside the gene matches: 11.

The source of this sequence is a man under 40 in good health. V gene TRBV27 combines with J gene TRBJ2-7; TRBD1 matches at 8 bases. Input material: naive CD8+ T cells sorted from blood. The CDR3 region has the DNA TGTGCCAGCAGTCCAACCCAGGGGGCATCGGACGAGCAGTACTTC. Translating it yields CASSPTQGASDEQYF.